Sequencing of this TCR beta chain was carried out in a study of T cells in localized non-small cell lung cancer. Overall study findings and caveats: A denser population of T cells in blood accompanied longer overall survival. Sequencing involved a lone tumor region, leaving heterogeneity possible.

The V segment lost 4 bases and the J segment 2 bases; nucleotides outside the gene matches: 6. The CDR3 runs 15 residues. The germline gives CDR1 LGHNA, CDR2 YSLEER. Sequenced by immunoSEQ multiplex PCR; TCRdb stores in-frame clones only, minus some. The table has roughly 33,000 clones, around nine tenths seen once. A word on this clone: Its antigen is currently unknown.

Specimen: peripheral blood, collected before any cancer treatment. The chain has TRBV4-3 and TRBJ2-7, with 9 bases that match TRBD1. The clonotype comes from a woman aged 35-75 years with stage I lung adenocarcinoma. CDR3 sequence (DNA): TGCGCCAGCAGCCGGGGACAGGGTGACCCCTACGAGCAGTACTTC. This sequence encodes CASSRGQGDPYEQYF.